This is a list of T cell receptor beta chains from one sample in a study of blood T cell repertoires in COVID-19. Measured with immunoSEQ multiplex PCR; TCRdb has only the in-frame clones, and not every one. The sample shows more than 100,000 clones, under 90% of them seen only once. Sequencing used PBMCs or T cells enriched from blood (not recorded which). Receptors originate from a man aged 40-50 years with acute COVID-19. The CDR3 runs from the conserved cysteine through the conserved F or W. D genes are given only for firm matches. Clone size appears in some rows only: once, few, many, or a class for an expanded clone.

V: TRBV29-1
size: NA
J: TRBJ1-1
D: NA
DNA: TGCAGCGTGGGCAGTCGGTCCCCTGAAGCTTTCTTT
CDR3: CSVGSRSPEAFF

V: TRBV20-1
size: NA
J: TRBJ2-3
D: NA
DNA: TGCAGTGCCAGTTTCAGGGGCGATACGCAGTATTTT
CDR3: CSASFRGDTQYF

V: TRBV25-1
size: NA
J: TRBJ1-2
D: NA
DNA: TGTGCCAGCAGTGAATTCTCAGGGAACTATGGCTACACCTTC
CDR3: CASSEFSGNYGYTF

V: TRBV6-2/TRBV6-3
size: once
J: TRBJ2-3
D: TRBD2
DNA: TGTGCCAGCAGTCTCCTACGGGGGGAAGAGGCAGATACGCAGTATTTT
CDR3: CASSLLRGEEADTQYF

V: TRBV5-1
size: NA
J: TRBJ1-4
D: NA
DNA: TGCGCCAGCAGCTTGGGTCCCACCGGGGCTAATGAAAAACTGTTTTTT
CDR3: CASSLGPTGANEKLFF

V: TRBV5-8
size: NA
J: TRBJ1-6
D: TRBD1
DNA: TGTGCCAGCAGCCCGGGGACAGTTCTAAGTAATTCACCCCTCCACTTT
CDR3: CASSPGTVLSNSPLHF

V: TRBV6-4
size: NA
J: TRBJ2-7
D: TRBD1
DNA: TGTGCCAGCAGTGAACAGGGGGGTGGCGAGCAGTACTTC
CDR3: CASSEQGGGEQYF

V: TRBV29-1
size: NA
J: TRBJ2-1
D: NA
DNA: TGCAGCGTTGAAGACGGGGGAGGTGAGCAGTTCTTC
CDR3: CSVEDGGGEQFF

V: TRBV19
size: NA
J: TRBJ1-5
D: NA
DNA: TGTGCCAGTAGTATAGCCGCGGGCAATCAGCCCCAGCATTTT
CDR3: CASSIAAGNQPQHF

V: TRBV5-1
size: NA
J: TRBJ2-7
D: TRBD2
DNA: TGCGCCAGCAGCCCGAGGGGAGCGGGGGCCTCCTACGAGCAGTACTTC
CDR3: CASSPRGAGASYEQYF

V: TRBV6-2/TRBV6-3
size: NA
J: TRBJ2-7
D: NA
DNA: TGTGCCAGCAGCGCCCTCGGAGGCACCGAGCAGTACTTC
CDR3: CASSALGGTEQYF

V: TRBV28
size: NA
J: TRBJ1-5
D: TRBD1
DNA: TGTGCCAGCAGTCGTGGACAGGGGCATCAGCCCCAGCATTTT
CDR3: CASSRGQGHQPQHF

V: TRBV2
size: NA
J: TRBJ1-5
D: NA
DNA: TGTGCCAGCAGTCCAGGGTCGCGGCAGCCCCAGCATTTT
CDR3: CASSPGSRQPQHF

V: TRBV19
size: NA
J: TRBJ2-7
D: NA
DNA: TGTGCCAGTAGTATTAATGACTTCCTACCTTACGAGCAGTACTTC
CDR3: CASSINDFLPYEQYF

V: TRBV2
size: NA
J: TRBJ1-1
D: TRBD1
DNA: TGTGCCAGCAGTCCGCCGGACAGGGGGAAGGACACTGAAGCTTTCTTT
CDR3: CASSPPDRGKDTEAFF

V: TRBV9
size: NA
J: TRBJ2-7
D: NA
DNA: TGTGCCAGCAGCGTAGACCCCTCAGCGGGCACCTACGAGCAGTACTTC
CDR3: CASSVDPSAGTYEQYF

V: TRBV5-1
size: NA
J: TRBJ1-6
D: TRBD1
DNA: TGCGCCAGCAGCTTGGTGCCGGGACAGTCTAATTCACCCCTCCACTTT
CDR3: CASSLVPGQSNSPLHF

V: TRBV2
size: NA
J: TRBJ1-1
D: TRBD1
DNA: TGTGCCATCCCGACGGGGACAGCCGACCCCATGAACACTGAAGCTTTCTTT
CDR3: CAIPTGTADPMNTEAFF

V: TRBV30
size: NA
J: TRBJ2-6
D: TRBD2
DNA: TGTGCCTGGAGTGTGAGGGAGGGCAACGTCCTGACTTTC
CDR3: CAWSVREGNVLTF

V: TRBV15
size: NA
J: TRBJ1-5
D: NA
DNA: TGTGCCACCAGCAGAGATACGGGTTGGCAGCCCCAGCATTTT
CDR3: CATSRDTGWQPQHF

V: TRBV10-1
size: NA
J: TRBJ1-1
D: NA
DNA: TGCGCCAGCAGTGAGTACAGGGACGCCACTGAAGCTTTCTTT
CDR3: CASSEYRDATEAFF

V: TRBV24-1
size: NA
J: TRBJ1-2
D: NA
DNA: TGTGCCACCAGTGATACGGACACTCGAAAGGGCTACACCTTC
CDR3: CATSDTDTRKGYTF